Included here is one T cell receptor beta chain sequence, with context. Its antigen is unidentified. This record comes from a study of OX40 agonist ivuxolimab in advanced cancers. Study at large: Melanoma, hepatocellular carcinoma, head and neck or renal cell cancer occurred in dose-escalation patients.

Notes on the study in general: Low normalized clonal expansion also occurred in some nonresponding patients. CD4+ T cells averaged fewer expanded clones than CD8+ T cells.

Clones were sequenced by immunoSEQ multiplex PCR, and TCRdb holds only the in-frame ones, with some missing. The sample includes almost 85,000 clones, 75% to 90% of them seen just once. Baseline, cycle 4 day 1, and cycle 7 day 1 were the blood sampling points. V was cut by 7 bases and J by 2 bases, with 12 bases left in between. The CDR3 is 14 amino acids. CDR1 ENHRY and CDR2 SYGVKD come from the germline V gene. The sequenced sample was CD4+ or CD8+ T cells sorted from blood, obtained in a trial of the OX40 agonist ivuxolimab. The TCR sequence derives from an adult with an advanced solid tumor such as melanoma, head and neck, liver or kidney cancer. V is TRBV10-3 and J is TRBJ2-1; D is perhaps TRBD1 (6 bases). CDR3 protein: CAINPGDTYNEQFF. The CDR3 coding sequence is TGTGCCATCAATCCAGGGGACACCTACAATGAGCAGTTCTTC.